Below are 25 T cell receptor beta chains sequenced from a single sample in a study of blood T cell repertoires in COVID-19. The assay was immunoSEQ multiplex PCR, and TCRdb's table has in-frame clones only and misses some. Seen here are 150,000 to 200,000 clones, approximately 80% observed once, and the top ten hold roughly 8.7%. Sequenced input: peripheral blood. The receptor source for this set is a woman aged 45-65 years with active or convalescent COVID-19.

J is TRBJ1-2 and V is TRBV5-4; D is possibly TRBD1 (6 bases). The length of the CDR3 is 13 residues. Trimming stripped 0 bases from V and 7 bases from J, with 10 bases between. Germline V gives CDR1 SGHNT, CDR2 YYREEE (reference sequence). The CDR3 region is CASSLEGDRGYTF. Here the CDR3 DNA reads TGTGCCAGCAGCTTGGAGGGGGACCGTGGCTACACCTTC.

This chain uses TRBV11-2 with TRBJ1-1; maybe TRBD1 (5 bases). The germline V gene encodes CDR1 SGHAT and CDR2 FQNNGV. CDR3 length: 14 amino acids. V was shortened by 4 bases and J by 0 bases, with 9 bases between the two germline ends. The CDR3 coding sequence is TGTGCCAGCAGCTCGGGACTCATGAACACTGAAGCTTTCTTT. Translated: CASSSGLMNTEAFF.

The DNA of the CDR3 is TGTGCCAGCAGTTTCGGCGGTACCGCCGAGCAGTACTTC. Its translation: CASSFGGTAEQYF. The chain recombines TRBV28 with TRBJ2-7; D not certain. From germline, CDR1 is MDHEN and CDR2 SYDVKM. V was clipped by 3 bases and J by 6 bases, with 12 bases between them. The CDR3 covers 13 residues.

The chain links TRBV7-2 to TRBJ2-3; 9 nucleotides line up with TRBD2. This CDR3 spans 16 amino acids. The J segment lost 3 bases and the V segment lost 5 bases, leaving 9 bases of the junction unmatched. Germline assignment: CDR1 SGHTA and CDR2 FQGNSA. CDR3 sequence reads: CASSTSSGSGTDTQYF. In DNA, the CDR3 is TGTGCCAGCAGCACCAGTAGCGGGAGCGGGACAGATACGCAGTATTTT.

The rearrangement joins TRBV4-3 to TRBJ1-2; D call uncertain. Trimming pared 0 bases from V and 0 bases from J, leaving 8 bases between. CDR3 length equals 15 residues. Germline V gene data show CDR1 as LGHNA and CDR2 as YSLEER. CDR3 protein: CASSQDPQANYGYTF. CDR3 coding DNA: TGCGCCAGCAGCCAAGATCCGCAGGCTAACTATGGCTACACCTTC.

This chain connects TRBV30 to TRBJ1-5; 7 positions match TRBD1. CDR1 and CDR2 (germline): GTSNPN, SVGIG (reference sequence). The length of the CDR3 is 15 residues. V was clipped by 2 bases and J by 3 bases; unmatched bases: 7. CDR3 nucleotides: TGTGCCTGGAGTAAAGGGGACAGCCCCAATCAGCCCCAGCATTTT. As protein: CAWSKGDSPNQPQHF.

The chain joins TRBV20-1 to TRBJ1-2; the D gene is possibly TRBD1 (5 bases). The CDR3 loop spans 9 amino acids. CDR1 DFQATT and CDR2 SNEGSKA come from the germline V gene (reference sequence). Trimming pared 5 bases from V and 9 bases from J, leaving 7 bases between. CDR3 protein: CSASGRYTF. CDR3 DNA sequence: TGCAGTGCTTCAGGGCGCTACACCTTC.

The chain has TRBV28 and TRBJ1-4, with TRBD1 matching 8 bases. The CDR3 has 16 residues. Germline loops: CDR1 MDHEN, CDR2 SYDVKM. Trimming took 5 bases from V and 7 from J; bases not matched to a gene: 12. CDR3 in DNA: TGTGCCAGCAGTCCTCACGTACAGGGGGAGTCTGAAAAACTGTTTTTT. Protein product: CASSPHVQGESEKLFF.

This chain connects TRBV19 to TRBJ2-7, with a possible D match to TRBD2 (6 bases). The CDR3 loop spans 13 amino acids. Germline V CDR1 and CDR2: LNHDA, SQIVND (reference sequence). The V end lost 4 bases, the J end lost 7 bases, and 14 bases lay between the germline ends. The CDR3 nucleotides are TGTGCCAGTAGTACCCAATTCGGGGGAGAGCAGTACTTC. It yields the protein CASSTQFGGEQYF.

The chain uses TRBV4-3 and TRBJ2-3, with 7 bases lining up with TRBD1. CDR1 and CDR2 (germline): LGHNA, YSLEER. J was trimmed by 4 bases and V by 0 bases; bases with no gene match: 10. This CDR3 is built from 17 residues. This CDR3 reads CASSQEFGRGLADTQYF. CDR3 in DNA: TGCGCCAGCAGCCAAGAGTTTGGCAGGGGGTTGGCAGATACGCAGTATTTT.

This clone has more than one count but fewer than ten. CDR3 sequence: CASSQDLGLADEQYF. In nucleotides, the CDR3 is TGCGCCAGCAGCCAAGATCTAGGGCTAGCCGACGAGCAGTACTTC. V and J are TRBV4-3 and TRBJ2-7, with D perhaps TRBD2 (5 bases). The CDR3 runs 15 residues. Trimming shortened V by 0 bases and J by 5 bases, and 14 bases separated the two germline ends. Germline values: CDR1 LGHNA, CDR2 YSLEER.

This chain connects TRBV11-3 to TRBJ2-2; a weak D match, TRBD1 (5 bases). This CDR3 is 16 amino acids long. V was clipped by 1 base and J by 0 bases, with 9 bases between them. The V gene's germline CDR1 is SGHNT and CDR2 YENEEA. In nucleotides, the CDR3 is TGTGCCAGCAGCTTAGGCGACAGAGCGAACACCGGGGAGCTGTTTTTT. Protein product: CASSLGDRANTGELFF.

The sample holds a few counts of this clone. The chain has TRBV30 and TRBJ1-4; D is unclear. Trimming stripped 0 bases from V and 0 bases from J, with 11 bases between. Germline CDR1 is GTSNPN and CDR2 is SVGIG (reference sequence). CDR3 length equals 16 residues. The DNA of the CDR3 is TGTGCCTGGAGTGTACTGCTGAGTGCAACTAATGAAAAACTGTTTTTT. Translating it yields CAWSVLLSATNEKLFF.

The V gene is TRBV5-1, the J gene TRBJ2-5, with TRBD2 identical over 13 bases. The CDR3 is made up of 16 amino acids. CDR1 and CDR2 from the germline V gene are SGHRS and YFSETQ. Trimming cost V 4 bases and J 0 bases; bases outside gene matches: 3. The CDR3 reads CASSLGLAGYQETQYF. CDR3 sequence (DNA): TGCGCCAGCAGCCTGGGACTAGCGGGGTACCAAGAGACCCAGTACTTC.

The chain carries TRBV4-3 and TRBJ1-2; 7 bases agree with TRBD1. Germline-derived CDR1 and CDR2 are LGHNA and YSLEER. The CDR3 sequence is 15 residues long. Trimming removed 1 base from V and 6 bases from J; junction bases left unmatched: 8. CDR3 sequence: CASSQGLEQGNGYTF. For the CDR3, the DNA is TGCGCCAGCAGCCAAGGTCTGGAACAGGGGAATGGCTACACCTTC.

This clone is a singleton in its sample. The rearrangement joins TRBV20-1 to TRBJ2-1; the D is unclear. Deletions cut 4 bases from V and 5 bases from J, with 6 bases between. Germline CDR1 DFQATT, CDR2 SNEGSKA (reference sequence). The CDR3 is made up of 11 amino acids. The CDR3 reads CSATYNNEQFF. In DNA, the CDR3 is TGCAGTGCTACATACAACAATGAGCAGTTCTTC.

The CDR3 spells CASSVGGAWYEQYF. CDR3 nucleotide sequence: TGCGCCAGCAGCGTCGGGGGGGCGTGGTACGAGCAGTACTTC. V gene TRBV5-1 combines with J gene TRBJ2-7, with TRBD2 matching over 8 bases. CDR1 SGHRS and CDR2 YFSETQ come from the germline V gene. J was trimmed by 4 bases and V by 4 bases; bases with no gene match: 7. The CDR3 loop spans 14 amino acids.

The gene calls are TRBV27 and TRBJ2-3; D is perhaps TRBD2 (6 bases). The V and J ends lost 5 bases and 5 bases respectively, with 23 bases between them. CDR3 length: 17 amino acids. Germline CDR1 is MNHEY and CDR2 is SMNVEV (reference sequence). In DNA, the CDR3 is TGTGCCAGCAGTCCCCATAGACGGCAGGTGGAGGGAGATACGCAGTATTTT. The encoded protein is CASSPHRRQVEGDTQYF.

This CDR3 reads CATKDRKDYGYTF. In DNA form, the CDR3 reads TGTGCCACCAAGGACAGGAAAGACTATGGCTACACCTTC. The rearrangement links TRBV12-3 or TRBV12-4 to TRBJ1-2; 7 positions match TRBD1. This CDR3 region has 13 residues. J gave up 3 bases and V 10 bases, and 8 bases lay outside the gene matches.

This clone was detected many times. The J gene is TRBJ1-6, the V gene TRBV5-1, with 9 bases that match TRBD1. Germline CDR1 and CDR2: SGHRS and YFSETQ. This CDR3 comprises 15 residues. V trimming: 3 bases; J trimming: 9 bases; junction bases outside the gene matches: 7. The CDR3 is CASSSGQGWGSPLHF. The CDR3 nucleotides are TGCGCCAGCAGCTCGGGACAGGGTTGGGGTTCACCCCTCCACTTT.

This clone occurred a few times. The chain employs TRBV5-6 and TRBJ1-2; tentative D call: TRBD1 (5 bases). CDR3 length: 16 residues. V gave up 0 bases and J gave up 6 bases, with 18 bases separating them. Germline CDR1 reads SGHDT; CDR2 reads YYEEEE. The CDR3 DNA reads as TGTGCCAGCAGCTTGGTAGGGGCCAAGGGTAAAGATGGCTACACCTTC. As protein: CASSLVGAKGKDGYTF.

The rearrangement joins TRBV18 to TRBJ1-1; D unresolved. The germline V gene encodes CDR1 KGHSH and CDR2 LQKENI. This CDR3 has 15 amino acids. V gave up 0 bases and J gave up 3 bases, with 11 bases separating them. The CDR3 loop is CASSPPAGRDTEAFF. For the CDR3, the DNA is TGTGCCAGCTCACCACCGGCGGGTAGGGACACTGAAGCTTTCTTT.

V usage is TRBV2 and J usage is TRBJ2-5, with 7 positions matching TRBD2. The CDR3 runs to 14 residues. Germline V lookup: CDR1 SNHLY, CDR2 FYNNEI. J gave up 4 bases and V 8 bases, and 10 bases lay outside the gene matches. Written as DNA, the CDR3 is TGTGCCAGCGCCCCGACTAGCCGACGAGAGACCCAGTACTTC. It yields the protein CASAPTSRRETQYF.

J is TRBJ1-5 and V is TRBV10-3, with a possible D match to TRBD1 (5 bases). The CDR3 has 16 residues. Trimming cost V 1 base and J 3 bases, with 13 bases left between them. Germline loops: CDR1 ENHRY, CDR2 SYGVKD. CDR3 loop: CAISELGGEANQPQHF. The CDR3 nucleotides read TGTGCCATCAGTGAGTTGGGGGGGGAGGCCAATCAGCCCCAGCATTTT.

This clone has only one observation. J is TRBJ2-2 and V is TRBV5-4, with D perhaps matching TRBD1 (5 bases). This CDR3 has 16 amino acids. CDR1 and CDR2 from the germline V gene are SGHNT and YYREEE (reference sequence). V was pared by 4 bases and J by 1 base, with 14 bases between. CDR3 sequence reads: CASSPPPTGNTGELFF. The CDR3 DNA is TGTGCCAGCAGCCCCCCCCCAACAGGGAACACCGGGGAGCTGTTTTTT.